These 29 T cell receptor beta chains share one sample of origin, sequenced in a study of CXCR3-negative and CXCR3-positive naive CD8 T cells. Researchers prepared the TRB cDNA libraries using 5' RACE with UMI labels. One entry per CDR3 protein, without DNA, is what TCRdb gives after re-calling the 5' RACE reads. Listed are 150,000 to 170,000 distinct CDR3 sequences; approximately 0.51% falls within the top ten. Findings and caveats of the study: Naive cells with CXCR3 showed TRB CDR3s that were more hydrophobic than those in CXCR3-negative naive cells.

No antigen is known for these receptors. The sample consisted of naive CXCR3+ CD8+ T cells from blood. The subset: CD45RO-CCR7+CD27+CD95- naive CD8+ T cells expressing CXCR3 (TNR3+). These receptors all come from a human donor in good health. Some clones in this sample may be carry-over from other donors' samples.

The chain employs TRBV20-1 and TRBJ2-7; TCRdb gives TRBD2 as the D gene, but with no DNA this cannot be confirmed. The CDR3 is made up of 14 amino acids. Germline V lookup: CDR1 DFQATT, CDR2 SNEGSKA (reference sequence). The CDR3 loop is CSARETSGVYEQYF.

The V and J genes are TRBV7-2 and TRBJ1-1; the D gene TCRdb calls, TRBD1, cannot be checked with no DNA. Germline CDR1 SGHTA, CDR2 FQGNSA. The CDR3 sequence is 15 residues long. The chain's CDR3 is CASSLGPGGDTEAFF.

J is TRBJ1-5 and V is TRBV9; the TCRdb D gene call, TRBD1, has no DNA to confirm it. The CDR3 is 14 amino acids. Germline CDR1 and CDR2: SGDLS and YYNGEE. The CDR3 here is CASSGGGIGQPQHF.

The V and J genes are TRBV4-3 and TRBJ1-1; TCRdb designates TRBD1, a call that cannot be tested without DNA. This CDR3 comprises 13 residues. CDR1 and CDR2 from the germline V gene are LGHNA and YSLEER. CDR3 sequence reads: CASSLRGGTEAFF.

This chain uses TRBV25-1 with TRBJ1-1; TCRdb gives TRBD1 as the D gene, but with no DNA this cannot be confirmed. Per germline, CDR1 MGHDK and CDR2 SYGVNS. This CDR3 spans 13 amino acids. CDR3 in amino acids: CASSEAQGTEAFF. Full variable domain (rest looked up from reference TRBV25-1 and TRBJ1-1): EADIYQTPRYLVIGTGKKITLECSQTMGHDKMYWYQQDPGMELHLIHYSYGVNSTEKGDLSSESTVSRIRTEHFPLTLESARPSHTSQYLCASSEAQGTEAFFGQGTRLTVV.

CDR3: CAWSVGGVGTGELFF. The chain links TRBV30 to TRBJ2-2; TCRdb selects TRBD1, and the lack of DNA leaves this call unchecked. The length of the CDR3 is 15 residues. CDR1 is GTSNPN, CDR2 SVGIG, per germline (reference sequence). Based on the CDR3 plus reference TRBV30 and TRBJ2-2, the full variable domain is SQTIHQWPATLVQPVGSPLSLECTVEGTSNPNLYWYRQAAGRGLQLLFYSVGIGQISSEVPQNLSASRPQDRQFILSSKKLLLSDSGFYLCAWSVGGVGTGELFFGEGSRLTVL.

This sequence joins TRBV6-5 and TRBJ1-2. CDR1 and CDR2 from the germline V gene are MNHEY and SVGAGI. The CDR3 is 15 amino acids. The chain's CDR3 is CASSYSKSSGYGYTF.

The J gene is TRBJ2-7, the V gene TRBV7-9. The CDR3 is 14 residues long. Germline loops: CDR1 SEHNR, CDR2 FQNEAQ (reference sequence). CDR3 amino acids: CASSLNGIPYEQYF.

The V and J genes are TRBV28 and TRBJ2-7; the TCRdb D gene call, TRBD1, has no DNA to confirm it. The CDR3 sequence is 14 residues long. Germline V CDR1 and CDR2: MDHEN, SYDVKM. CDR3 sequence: CASSSDRGPYEQYF.

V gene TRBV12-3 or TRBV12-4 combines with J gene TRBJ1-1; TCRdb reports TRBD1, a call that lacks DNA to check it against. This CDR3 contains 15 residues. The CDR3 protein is CASRDAGTGGTEAFF.

This chain's CDR3 is CASSFEHGRLNTEAFF. This chain uses TRBV28 with TRBJ1-1. Germline V lookup: CDR1 MDHEN, CDR2 SYDVKM. The CDR3 loop spans 16 amino acids.

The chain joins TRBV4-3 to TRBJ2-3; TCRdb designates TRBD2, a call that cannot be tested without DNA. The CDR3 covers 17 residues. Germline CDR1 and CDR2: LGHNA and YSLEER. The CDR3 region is CASSQDMGLDSTDTQYF.

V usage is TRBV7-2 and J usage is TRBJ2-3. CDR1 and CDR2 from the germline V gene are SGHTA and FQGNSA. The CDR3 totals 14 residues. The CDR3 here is CASVWSDWGDTQYF.

CDR3 loop: CASSLGDRTIVTDTQYF. The chain combines TRBV11-2 with TRBJ2-3; the D call from TCRdb, TRBD1, cannot be confirmed without DNA. The CDR3 is 17 amino acids. In germline, CDR1 is SGHAT, CDR2 FQNNGV. Based on the CDR3 plus reference TRBV11-2 and TRBJ2-3, the full variable domain is EAGVAQSPRYKIIEKRQSVAFWCNPISGHATLYWYQQILGQGPKLLIQFQNNGVVDDSQLPKDRFSAERLKGVDSTLKIQPAKLEDSAVYLCASSLGDRTIVTDTQYFGPGTRLTVL.

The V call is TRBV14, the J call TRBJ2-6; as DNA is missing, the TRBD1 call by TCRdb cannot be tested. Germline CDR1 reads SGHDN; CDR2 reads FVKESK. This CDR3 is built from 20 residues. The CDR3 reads CASSPKDISTFSSGANVLTF. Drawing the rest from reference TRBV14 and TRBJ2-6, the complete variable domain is EAGVTQFPSHSVIEKGQTVTLRCDPISGHDNLYWYRRVMGKEIKFLLHFVKESKQDESGMPNNRFLAERTGGTYSTLKVQPAELEDSGVYFCASSPKDISTFSSGANVLTFGAGSRLTVL.

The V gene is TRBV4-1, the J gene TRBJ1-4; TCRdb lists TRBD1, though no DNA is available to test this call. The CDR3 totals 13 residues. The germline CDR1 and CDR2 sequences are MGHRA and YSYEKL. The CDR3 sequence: CASGDKTNEKLFF.

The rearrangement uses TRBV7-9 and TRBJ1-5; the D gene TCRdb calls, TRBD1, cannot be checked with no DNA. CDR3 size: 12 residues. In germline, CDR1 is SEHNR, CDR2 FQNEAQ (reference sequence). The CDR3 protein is CASTEGNQPQHF.

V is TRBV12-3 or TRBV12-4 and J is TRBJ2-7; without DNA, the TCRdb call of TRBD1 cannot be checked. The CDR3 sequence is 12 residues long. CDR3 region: CASRNRKYEQYF.

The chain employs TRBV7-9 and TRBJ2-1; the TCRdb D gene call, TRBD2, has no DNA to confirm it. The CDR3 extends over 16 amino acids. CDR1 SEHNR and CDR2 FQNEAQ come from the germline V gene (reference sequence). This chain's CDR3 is CASSLGFGGAYNEQFF.

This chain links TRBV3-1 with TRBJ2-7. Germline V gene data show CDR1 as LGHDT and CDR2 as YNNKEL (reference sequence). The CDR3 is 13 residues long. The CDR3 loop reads CASSQGDSYEQYF.

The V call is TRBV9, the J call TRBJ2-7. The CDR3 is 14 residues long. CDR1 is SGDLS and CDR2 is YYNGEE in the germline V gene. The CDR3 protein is CASSVAREPYEQYF.

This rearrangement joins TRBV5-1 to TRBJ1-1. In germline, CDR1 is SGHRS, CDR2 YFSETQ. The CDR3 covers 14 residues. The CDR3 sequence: CASSLGEMNTEAFF.

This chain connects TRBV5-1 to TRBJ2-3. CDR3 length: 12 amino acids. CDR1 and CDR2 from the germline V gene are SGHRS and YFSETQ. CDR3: CASSLAADTQYF.

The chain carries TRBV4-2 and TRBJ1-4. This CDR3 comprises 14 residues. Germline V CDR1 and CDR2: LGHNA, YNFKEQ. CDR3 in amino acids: CASSQEEVDEKLFF.

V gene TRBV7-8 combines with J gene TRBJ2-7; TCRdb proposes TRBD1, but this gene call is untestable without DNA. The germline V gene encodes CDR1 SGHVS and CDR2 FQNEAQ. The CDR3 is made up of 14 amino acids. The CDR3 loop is CASTRGQGAQEQYF.

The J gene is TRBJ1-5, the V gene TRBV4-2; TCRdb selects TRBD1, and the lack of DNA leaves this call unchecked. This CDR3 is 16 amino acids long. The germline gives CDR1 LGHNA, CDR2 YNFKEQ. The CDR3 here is CASSQVGRGSNQPQHF.

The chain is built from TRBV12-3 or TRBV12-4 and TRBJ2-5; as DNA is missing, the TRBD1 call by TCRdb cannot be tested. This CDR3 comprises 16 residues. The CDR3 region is CTSSFWGVTYQETQYF.

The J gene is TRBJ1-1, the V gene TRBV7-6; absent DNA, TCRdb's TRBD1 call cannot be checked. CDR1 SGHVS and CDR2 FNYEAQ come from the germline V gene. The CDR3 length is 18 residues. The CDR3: CASSLAGKQVYGNTEAFF.

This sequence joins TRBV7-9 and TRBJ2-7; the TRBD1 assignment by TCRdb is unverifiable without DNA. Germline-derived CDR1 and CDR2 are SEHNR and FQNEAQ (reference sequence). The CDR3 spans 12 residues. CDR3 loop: CASSSGKIEQYF.